This T cell receptor beta chain was identified during a study of blood T cell repertoires in COVID-19. The CDR3 runs to 15 residues. Deletions cut 4 bases from V and 3 bases from J, with 15 bases between. Germline CDR1 and CDR2: MDHEN and SYDVKM. How the authors handled the data: Reference gene primer amplification in the assay estimated nucleated cell counts. TCRdb keeps only in-frame clones here, not all; method: immunoSEQ multiplex PCR. That table gives V, J and clone size, and the DNA gave D and trimming. Found here are just under 60,000 clones, less than 85% of them singletons; the top ten hold about 10%.

This rearrangement joins TRBV28 to TRBJ1-1; D is unresolved. Input material: peripheral blood. The source of this sequence is a human donor in a cohort sampled during active COVID-19. The chain's CDR3 is CASSSQVRAYTEAFF. In DNA, the CDR3 is TGTGCCAGCAGTTCGCAGGTCCGCGCCTACACTGAAGCTTTCTTT.